The sequence of this T cell receptor (beta chain) was determined in a study of cytomegalovirus exposure and HLA in healthy donors (dated by TCRdb to the late 2010s). Study-wide context: According to an earlier analysis of several hundred of the donors, roughly 180 million T cells yielded roughly 100 million unique TCR beta sequences and about 300 Gb of sequence data. Approximately 300 gigabases of sequencing data and around 90 million unique TCR sequences made up an early release that covered 500 to 700 HLA-typed donors. An earlier analysis of 587 of the donors used high-throughput TCR beta sequencing to judge whether each TCR beta V gene segment behaved as functional or pseudogenic. To predict cytomegalovirus infection status, the study combined high-throughput TCR immunosequencing, statistical association of individual TCRs with disease status, and machine learning. HLA typing included class I and class II loci at four-digit resolution. Because of strong linkage in the cohort, roughly five DR-DQ haplotypes were treated as single units for association and clustering. Every repertoire in the discovery cohort had been generated on one and the same sequencing platform. The study used immunosequencing to profile the T cell repertoires of approximately 640 subjects and linked those repertoires to cytomegalovirus serostatus. Donor age, sex, ethnicity and CMV serostatus were compiled together with the repertoire data. Among almost 400 genotyped donors of the cohort, an average of approximately 230,000 unique TCR beta nucleotide sequences were sequenced per donor, about a sixth of them non-productive. A later analysis re-analyzed previously published TCR beta repertoires from roughly 690 donors and added high-resolution HLA genotyping to study TCR occurrence patterns. In addition to the first cohort of 666 subjects, a separate validation cohort of approximately 130 different subjects was used. Among the roughly 410 genotyped donors, approximately 77% belonged to the genetic ancestry cluster associated with self-reported Caucasian donors. The number of typed donors differed by locus: roughly 629-630 for A, B, C, DRB1 and DQB1; 522 for DQA1; around 610 for DPA1; and roughly 470 for DPB1. Rather than drawing on any new phenotypic data, the later analysis identified candidate immune exposures from TCR beta sequences and the way those sequences occurred across donors. The aim of the study was to test whether cataloging public T cell receptors could identify signatures of past pathogen exposure. A later genetic analysis used genome-wide SNP genotypes for about three fifths of the 666 donors, treating that subset as a discovery cohort. Paper-wide results and their limitations: Sequencing depth was assumed to be roughly uniform across donors in the presence/absence analyses, though that assumption may not hold. Assigning TCR associations to individual alleles was difficult when HLA alleles, especially DR and DQ, strongly co-occurred. Some IMGT-functional V segments, including TRBV6-2 and TRBV6-3, could not be told apart with the 87-base-pair reads, so those segments were excluded. In a later analysis, around 17,000 TCR beta sequences were associated with specific HLA alleles at a false discovery rate of 0.05. An earlier analysis of approximately 600 of the donors showed that most TCR beta V segments appeared in productive rearrangements either about 87% or about 30% of the time, which broadly matched IMGT annotations. According to a later genetic analysis, donors in an Asian-associated ancestry cluster had fewer N-insertions in productive TCRs than the approximately 610-donor mean. Correlated functional status among segregating V segments might be attributable to linkage disequilibrium, but an unknown experimental factor could not be ruled out. In a later genetic analysis, a missense DCLRE1C variant was associated with V-gene and J-gene trimming of TCR beta chains, and the association was replicated in an independent cohort. According to a later analysis, most CMV-associated TCR beta chains appeared to be HLA-restricted, and the HLA associations seemed to be driven largely by CMV exposure. A later analysis found that HLA-associated TCR beta chains were more clonally expanded and had lower generation probabilities than equally common non-associated chains. The classifier was reported to diagnose cytomegalovirus status with high specificity and sensitivity in both the original cohort and the validation cohort. The authors suggested that the approach could potentially be generalized to other disease states and immunological phenotypes. In vitro tests confirmed that a few of the cytomegalovirus-associated TCR beta chains recognize cytomegalovirus antigens. In the study, 164 TCR beta chains were listed as associated with cytomegalovirus. The cohort was sequenced for TCR beta chains only, and without alpha or paired-chain data the features that could be detected were limited. Most TCR sequences were seen in very few donors, while some public TCRs were found in many individuals. A later analysis reported that several top co-occurrence clusters appeared linked to parvovirus B19, influenza, CMV and Epstein-Barr virus. Because HLA typing was missing for some donors at each locus, association tests included only the typed subset. A further reported finding was that TCR beta sequences accurately predicted the HLA-A and HLA-B alleles for most subjects in the first cohort. A cluster of highly shared sequence variants was judged likely to be a technical artifact of the sequencing pipeline. In a later analysis, TCR association rates were found to vary across HLA loci, with the most associated TCRs seen for DRB1 alleles and the fewest for HLA-C alleles. CMV serostatus was the only immune exposure information available for the cohort. Because counts were too low, about 18 rarely observed V segments, including chromosome 9 orphons, were left out of the earlier analysis of 587 of the donors.

The library was built by means of the immunoSEQ multiplex PCR assay. A mixture of 60 forward primers for TCR Vbeta segments and 13 reverse primers for TCR Jbeta segments was used in the multiplex PCR. The CDR3 region of rearranged TCR beta genes was amplified from genomic DNA with a multiplex PCR assay. The amplified TCR beta libraries were sequenced on the Illumina HiSeq System as 87-base-pair reads. Turning to the authors' computational methods: A later analysis counted tens of millions of unique TCR beta chains across the 500 to 850 repertoires, and roughly 9.9 million of these chains were shared by at least two donors. Raw reads were error-corrected and collapsed into unique sequences with a nearest-neighbor algorithm that merged closely related sequences to remove PCR and sequencing errors. Alignment of CDR3 sequences to IMGT reference sequences was used to assign V, D and J gene segments. For a sequence to be retained, at least a six-nucleotide match to both a V gene segment and a J gene segment was required. Rearrangements were called productive when the CDR3 lacked stop codons and stayed in frame with V and J; all others were non-productive. Following IMGT convention, CDR3 was defined as the stretch from the second conserved V-encoded cysteine up to the conserved J-encoded phenylalanine. Sequences without an unambiguous match to a single V gene segment were excluded from the earlier analysis of 587 of the donors. An earlier analysis of a few hundred of the donors classified V segments as functional when productive rearrangements were above 56.7% and as segregating when the standard deviation between donors was above 5%. To diagnose cytomegalovirus status from the catalog of TCR beta chain sequences, a statistical classification framework was built. In a later analysis, TCR nucleotide sequences were compared against IMGT/GENE-DB human TR gene sequences so that V and J genes could be assigned. In a later analysis, CDR3 sequences and most-parsimonious VDJ recombination scenarios were assigned using the TCRdist pipeline. A later analysis defined each TCR beta chain by its CDR3 amino acid sequence plus V-gene family, and excluded reads lacking a unique V-gene family. In a later analysis, fewer than 650 highly shared, low-generation-probability nucleotide sequences were removed to address suspected cross-contamination and a sequencing artifact. In a later analysis, a clonal expansion index was calculated for each public chain from normalized within-repertoire ranks of inferred template counts. In a later analysis, generation probabilities were computed using a VDJ recombination model fitted to out-of-frame rearrangements, and the results were checked against IGoR. In a later analysis, hypergeometric tests were used to score TCR-TCR, TCR-HLA and TCR-CMV co-occurrence, with a repertoire-size bias correction applied to TCR pairs. A later analysis estimated false discovery rates by permuting HLA or CMV assignments 20 times. In a later analysis, co-occurring TCRs were grouped using DBSCAN, with TCRdist sequence similarity added in when clustering inside HLA-allele-positive subsets. Co-occurrence clustering excluded repertoires with fewer than 30,000 or more than 120,000 public chains, plus five with anomalous nucleotide sharing. TCRdb holds this immuneACCESS table with in-frame rearrangements only. Some clones are missing; in checked studies, unresolved V genes explain under half, and the rest has no known cause. The V and J calls and clone size were taken over from that table, and D and trimming were inferred from the DNA. Here the sample has 70,000 or so clones; approximately 90% occur a single time. About 12% of the sample lies in the top ten.

Comments on this clone: The antigen this receptor binds is unknown. No base-level quality is on record; no much larger clone is a single base apart.

The cohort consisted of 600 to 700 healthy bone marrow donors. At the time of sampling, every cohort member was nominally healthy, though immune exposures that went unrecorded were likely present. The donor tested CMV seropositive and was one of the 289 seropositive cohort members. A peripheral blood sample was collected from each donor, and TCR beta sequencing was performed on peripheral blood mononuclear cells. The Qiagen DNeasy Blood Extraction Kit was used to extract genomic DNA from the blood cell samples. Reading the germline V gene gives CDR1 MNHEY and CDR2 SVGAGI. The CDR3 runs 14 amino acids, cysteine and phenylalanine included. Only CDR3 DNA remains: 42 bases, in frame from the first base. At the junction V is shortened by 5 bases and J by 5 bases; bases outside the gene matches: 2.

Here the chain combines TRBV6-5 and TRBJ2-3; a stretch of 12 junction bases matches TRBD2. The sample was PBMCs. This TCR was sampled from a woman aged 25 to 45 in good health and CMV-seropositive. The CDR3 sequence is CASSLGLAGDTQYF. The nucleotide sequence is TGTGCCAGCAGTCTGGGACTAGCGGGAGATACGCAGTATTTT.